A single sample is the source of the 4 T cell receptor beta chains below, sequenced in a study of T cells after yellow fever vaccination. TCRdb reanalysed the 5' RACE reads using MiXCR and keeps one entry per CDR3 protein. The sample lists about 300,000 distinct CDR3 sequences, 3% to 4.5% occurring once. The specimen comprised PBMCs, sampled 5 days after the yellow fever booster vaccination. These receptors were taken from a man aged 18 to 30 who received the YFV17D yellow fever vaccine.

The chain is built from TRBV5-6 and TRBJ2-5; no definite D call. The germline V gene has CDR1 SGHDT and CDR2 YYEEEE. The CDR3 is 15 residues long. V was shortened by 4 bases and J by 5 bases, with 18 bases between the two germline ends. The chain's CDR3 is CASSPWTRLRETQYF. DNA for the CDR3: TGTGCCAGCAGCCCCTGGACCCGACTCCGGGAGACCCAGTACTTC.

This clonotype has a handful of counts. The chain links TRBV6-1 to TRBJ2-5; possibly TRBD1 for D (5 bases). CDR3 size: 13 residues. Trimming took off 5 bases at V and 2 bases at J, with 9 bases between the two ends. In germline, CDR1 is MNHNS, CDR2 SASEGT. The CDR3 DNA reads TGTGCCAGCAGTATGAGACAGCAAGAGACCCAGTACTTC. It translates to CASSMRQQETQYF.

Only a few counts were recorded for this clonotype. CDR3 residues: CASSPRLVSDTQYF. The CDR3 DNA follows: TGTGCCAGCAGTCCCAGACTAGTTTCGGATACGCAGTATTTT. The V gene is TRBV12-3 or TRBV12-4, the J gene TRBJ2-3, with a possible D match to TRBD2 (6 bases). Deletions cut 5 bases from V and 6 bases from J, with 15 bases between. The CDR3 covers 14 residues.

This clonotype was observed a few times. This chain links TRBV18 with TRBJ2-6, with a tentative D call TRBD1 (5 bases). The CDR3 loop spans 16 amino acids. Trimming removed 2 bases at V and 2 bases at J, with 10 bases between. CDR1 KGHSH and CDR2 LQKENI come from the germline V gene. The CDR3 here is CASSPGLGAGANVLTF. CDR3 coding DNA: TGTGCCAGCTCACCAGGTTTAGGGGCTGGGGCCAACGTCCTGACTTTC.